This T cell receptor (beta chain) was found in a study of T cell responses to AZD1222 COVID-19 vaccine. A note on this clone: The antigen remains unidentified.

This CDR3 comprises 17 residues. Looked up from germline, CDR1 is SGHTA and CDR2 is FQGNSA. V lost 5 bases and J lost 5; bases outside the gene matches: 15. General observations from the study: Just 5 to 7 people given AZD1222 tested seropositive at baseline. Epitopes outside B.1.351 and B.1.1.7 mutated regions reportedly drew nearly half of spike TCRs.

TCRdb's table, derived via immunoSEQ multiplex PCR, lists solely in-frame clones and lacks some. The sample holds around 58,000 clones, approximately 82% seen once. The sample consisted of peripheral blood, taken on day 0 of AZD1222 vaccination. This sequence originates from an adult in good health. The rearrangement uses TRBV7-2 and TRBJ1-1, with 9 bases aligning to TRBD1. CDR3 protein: CASSPQTGGLRKTEAFF. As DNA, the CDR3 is TGTGCCAGCAGCCCTCAGACAGGGGGGTTGAGAAAAACTGAAGCTTTCTTT.